The next 20 T cell receptor beta chains were all read from a single sample in a study of cytomegalovirus exposure and HLA in healthy donors. The PCR ran on 60 Vbeta and 13 Jbeta primers. Assay: immunoSEQ multiplex PCR; the TCRdb copy retains only in-frame clones and omits some. Here the sample spans some 190,000 clones, roughly 79% being singletons. Sequenced material: PBMCs. These receptors all come from a woman in her late teens or twenties in good health and CMV-seronegative.

This clone was counted a few times. The chain uses TRBV6-5 and TRBJ2-7, with a weak D call TRBD1 (5 bases). This CDR3 has 12 amino acids. Germline V gene sequence: CDR1 MNHEY, CDR2 SVGAGI. Trimming removed 6 bases from V and 4 bases from J, with 10 bases in between. CDR3 residues: CASRQKGYEQYF. The CDR3 DNA sequence: TGTGCCAGCAGGCAAAAGGGGTACGAGCAGTACTTC.

The chain joins TRBV10-3 to TRBJ2-1; 13 positions match TRBD2. The V gene's germline CDR1 is ENHRY and CDR2 SYGVKD. V dropped 5 bases and J dropped 3; count of bases not matched to a gene: 10. This CDR3 has 18 residues. DNA for the CDR3: TGTGCCATCAGTCCCGCTACCGGGACTAGCGGGGACTACAATGAGCAGTTCTTC. Translation gives CAISPATGTSGDYNEQFF.

This clone was counted once. The chain recombines TRBV4-1 with TRBJ1-1; perhaps TRBD1 as D (5 bases). CDR3 length: 13 residues. Germline V gene lookup returns CDR1 MGHRA and CDR2 YSYEKL. Between the trimmed V and J ends, which lost 2 bases and 5 bases, there was a span of 9 bases. DNA for the CDR3: TGCGCCAGCAGCCAACAGGGTTCGACTGAAGCTTTCTTT. Protein sequence: CASSQQGSTEAFF.

The chain uses TRBV6-5 and TRBJ2-3; 8 nucleotides line up with TRBD2. Germline-derived CDR1 and CDR2 are MNHEY and SVGAGI. The CDR3 runs 14 residues. V gave up 6 bases and J gave up 2 bases; unmatched junction bases: 4. This CDR3 is CASRPAGVTDTQYF. CDR3 in DNA: TGTGCCAGCAGACCAGCGGGAGTCACAGATACGCAGTATTTT.

The chain couples TRBV11-2 to TRBJ1-5; TRBD1 is a possible D gene (6 bases). The V and J ends lost 0 bases and 1 base respectively, with 7 bases between them. Germline assignment: CDR1 SGHAT and CDR2 FQNNGV. This CDR3 has 15 residues. In DNA form, the CDR3 reads TGTGCCAGCAGCTTAGAGGGGGCGAGCAATCAGCCCCAGCATTTT. Translating it yields CASSLEGASNQPQHF.

This chain links TRBV5-1 with TRBJ2-2, with 10 positions matching TRBD2. The length of the CDR3 is 16 residues. Per the germline V gene, CDR1 is SGHRS and CDR2 is YFSETQ. V dropped 1 base and J dropped 4; count of bases not matched to a gene: 4. The CDR3: CASSLSAGGVTGELFF. In nucleotides, the CDR3 is TGCGCCAGCAGCTTGTCAGCGGGAGGGGTCACCGGGGAGCTGTTTTTT.

This chain uses TRBV20-1 with TRBJ1-2; D is ambiguous. The CDR3 sequence is 11 residues long. Trimming pared 6 bases from V and 3 bases from J, leaving 8 bases between. Germline V CDR1 and CDR2: DFQATT, SNEGSKA (reference sequence). The CDR3 region has the DNA TGCAGTGCCCGGGATCACTATGGCTACACCTTC. Translating gives CSARDHYGYTF.

The chain couples TRBV14 to TRBJ2-3, with D uncertain. The V and J ends lost 3 bases and 3 bases respectively, with 13 bases between them. The CDR3 extends over 15 amino acids. Germline assignment: CDR1 SGHDN and CDR2 FVKESK. In DNA, the CDR3 is TGTGCCAGCAGCCACACTCAAATCGGGACAGATACGCAGTATTTT. This translates into CASSHTQIGTDTQYF. Variable domain in full (rest from reference TRBV14 and TRBJ2-3): EAGVTQFPSHSVIEKGQTVTLRCDPISGHDNLYWYRRVMGKEIKFLLHFVKESKQDESGMPNNRFLAERTGGTYSTLKVQPAELEDSGVYFCASSHTQIGTDTQYFGPGTRLTVL.

The V call is TRBV4-3, the J call TRBJ2-3; weak D call: TRBD1 (5 bases). CDR1 and CDR2 (germline): LGHNA, YSLEER. The CDR3 covers 19 residues. V lost 0 bases and J 6 bases, leaving 25 bases between the germline ends. CDR3 protein: CASSQDPVGLSSFKDTQYF. In DNA form, the CDR3 reads TGCGCCAGCAGCCAAGATCCGGTGGGGCTATCCTCGTTTAAGGATACGCAGTATTTT.

The CDR3 sequence is CASSFAGGSGANVLTF. The CDR3 DNA sequence: TGTGCCAGCAGCTTTGCCGGGGGCTCTGGGGCCAACGTCCTGACTTTC. The rearrangement joins TRBV7-9 to TRBJ2-6; a possible D gene is TRBD2 (6 bases). The V gene's germline CDR1 is SEHNR and CDR2 FQNEAQ (reference sequence). The CDR3 is 16 amino acids. Between the trimmed V and J ends, which lost 3 bases and 0 bases, there was a span of 9 bases.

This sequence joins TRBV4-1 and TRBJ1-1; perhaps TRBD1 as D (6 bases). CDR3 length equals 14 residues. The V end lost 5 bases, the J end lost 0 bases, and 10 bases lay between the germline ends. Germline CDR1 reads MGHRA; CDR2 reads YSYEKL. The CDR3 DNA sequence: TGCGCCAGCAGCACCGGGACAATGAACACTGAAGCTTTCTTT. Translation gives CASSTGTMNTEAFF.

This chain uses TRBV19 with TRBJ2-7; 7 nucleotides agree with TRBD1. CDR1 LNHDA and CDR2 SQIVND come from the germline V gene (reference sequence). This CDR3 contains 15 residues. Trimming cost V 4 bases and J 5 bases; bases outside gene matches: 11. The CDR3 DNA is TGTGCCAGTAGTACTGGACAGGCGCTCTTGGACGAGCAGTACTTC. It encodes CASSTGQALLDEQYF.

The V gene is TRBV6-1, the J gene TRBJ1-6, with 8 bases that match TRBD1. V was clipped by 8 bases and J by 7 bases; unmatched bases: 4. This CDR3 has 13 residues. CDR1 and CDR2 from the germline V gene are MNHNS and SASEGT. DNA of the CDR3: TGTGCCAGCCGAGGACAGGGAAATTCACCCCTCCACTTT. It specifies CASRGQGNSPLHF.

CDR3 region: CASSLRGANQPQHF. The CDR3 nucleotides read TGTGCCAGCAGCTTACGGGGGGCCAATCAGCCCCAGCATTTT. V is TRBV7-2 and J is TRBJ1-5; D may be TRBD1 (6 bases). V lost 2 bases, J lost 3 bases, and 8 bases lay in between. Germline values: CDR1 SGHTA, CDR2 FQGNSA. The CDR3 consists of 14 residues.

The chain links TRBV7-9 to TRBJ1-6; tentatively, D is TRBD1 (5 bases). Germline values: CDR1 SEHNR, CDR2 FQNEAQ (reference sequence). This CDR3 region has 15 residues. V lost 1 base and J lost 5, with 9 bases in between. CDR3 DNA: TGTGCCAGCAGCTTAGTAGACAGTAATAATTCACCCCTCCACTTT. This sequence encodes CASSLVDSNNSPLHF. Based on the CDR3 plus reference TRBV7-9 and TRBJ1-6, the full variable domain is DTGVSQNPRHKITKRGQNVTFRCDPISEHNRLYWYRQTLGQGPEFLTYFQNEAQLEKSRLLSDRFSAERPKGSFSTLEIQRTEQGDSAMYLCASSLVDSNNSPLHFGNGTRLTVT.

The CDR3 protein is CASSYDEQEKYF. CDR3 nucleotides: TGTGCCAGCAGTTACGACGAACAGGAGAAGTACTTC. The V gene is TRBV6-5, the J gene TRBJ2-7; perhaps TRBD1 as D (5 bases). The CDR3 length is 12 residues. V lost 2 bases, J lost 11 bases, and 13 bases lay in between. Germline CDR1 reads MNHEY; CDR2 reads SVGAGI.

The CDR3 region has the DNA TGTGCCAGCAGTCCCTGGGGACAGGGGTTTGGCTACACCTTC. Protein sequence: CASSPWGQGFGYTF. This chain uses TRBV28 with TRBJ1-2; TRBD1 matches 10 bases. CDR3 length equals 14 residues. The trim removed 5 bases at V and 7 bases at J, leaving 7 bases unmatched. Germline loops: CDR1 MDHEN, CDR2 SYDVKM.

Only one count was recorded for this clone. The rearrangement links TRBV7-9 to TRBJ2-2; tentatively, D is TRBD1 (6 bases). Germline V gene sequence: CDR1 SEHNR, CDR2 FQNEAQ (reference sequence). The CDR3 contains 16 residues. Trimming took off 3 bases at V and 0 bases at J, with 11 bases between the two ends. CDR3 DNA: TGTGCCAGCAGCTTGCACGGACAGACGAACACCGGGGAGCTGTTTTTT. This encodes CASSLHGQTNTGELFF.

This chain joins TRBV5-5 and TRBJ1-3; TRBD1 is a possible D gene (6 bases). V lost 5 bases and J 5 bases, leaving 17 bases between the germline ends. The CDR3 has 15 residues. Germline CDR1 and CDR2: SGHKS and YYEKEE (reference sequence). The DNA of the CDR3 is TGTGCCAGCAGTCCGGAATGGGACACAAGAAACACCATATATTTT. The encoded protein is CASSPEWDTRNTIYF.

Concerning this clone: The junction differs from germline at one of its ends, possibly a read error. J is TRBJ2-3 and V is TRBV12-5; 8 bases align to TRBD1. Germline V gives CDR1 LGHNT, CDR2 FRNRAP. The CDR3 has 11 residues. The CDR3 here is CASGLLPDRVW. CDR3 bases: TGTGCTAGTGGTTTGCTTCCGGACAGGGTGTGG.